The 20 T cell receptor beta chains in this list originate from one sample, sequenced in a study of Tregs in tolerant kidney transplant recipients (dated by TCRdb to about 2019). The receptor library was made with the immunoSEQ multiplex PCR assay. Not all clones reach the TCRdb copy of this immuneACCESS table, which keeps in-frame sequences only. Checked studies attribute under half of the gap to unresolved V genes and leave the rest unexplained. This sample gives 200,000 to 300,000 clones in total; about four fifths of them show up just once. The ten largest clones take up about 0.58% of the sample. Material: CD4+ T cells from blood. These receptors originate from a human donor in good health.

V gene TRBV2 combines with J gene TRBJ2-5; 11 bases are a match to TRBD2. Germline V gene lookup returns CDR1 SNHLY and CDR2 FYNNEI. J lost 0 bases, V lost 7 bases, and 4 bases had no gene match. The CDR3 totals 15 residues. The CDR3 region has the DNA TGTGCCAGCACACGGACTAGCGGGTACCAAGAGACCCAGTACTTC. It specifies CASTRTSGYQETQYF.

This chain connects TRBV23-1 to TRBJ2-7; possibly TRBD2 for D (6 bases). TRBV23-1 carries the ORF label, with uncertain function. This CDR3 has 15 amino acids. Trimming removed 8 bases at V and 4 bases at J, with 21 bases between. The CDR3 is CASPHAGRLIYEQYF. The CDR3 DNA sequence: TGCGCCAGCCCCCACGCGGGACGTTTAATATACGAGCAGTACTTC.

This rearrangement joins TRBV5-1 to TRBJ2-1; 12 bases line up with TRBD2. CDR1 and CDR2 from the germline V gene are SGHRS and YFSETQ. V lost 0 bases, J lost 8 bases, and 3 bases stayed unmatched. The CDR3 consists of 15 residues. The CDR3 protein is CASSLASGRVYEQFF. As DNA, the CDR3 is TGCGCCAGCAGCTTGGCTAGCGGGAGGGTCTATGAGCAGTTCTTC.

The J gene is TRBJ2-7, the V gene TRBV21-1; the table's D gene call, TRBD2, was not cross checked with the DNA. TRBV21-1 is noted as a pseudogene. The CDR3 loop spans 22 amino acids. The CDR3 here is CASSKVFAGRTSGRHFSYEQYF. The DNA of the CDR3 is TGTGCCAGCAGCAAAGTTTTTGCCGGGAGGACTAGCGGCCGCCATTTCTCCTACGAGCAGTACTTC.

The rearrangement links TRBV5-1 to TRBJ1-1; weak D call: TRBD1 (6 bases). The CDR3 runs to 15 residues. V was trimmed by 0 bases and J by 1 base, leaving 10 bases between them. Germline assignment: CDR1 SGHRS and CDR2 YFSETQ. CDR3 in DNA: TGCGCCAGCAGCTTGGAGGGGGGCAAGAACACTGAAGCTTTCTTT. Its translation: CASSLEGGKNTEAFF.

This clone showed up just once. CDR3 protein: CSAHKLEQYF. CDR3 DNA: TGCAGTGCGCACAAACTGGAGCAGTACTTC. The genes are TRBV20-1 and TRBJ2-7; no reliable D call. Germline-derived CDR1 and CDR2 are DFQATT and SNEGSKA (reference sequence). V lost 6 bases and J lost 7, with 10 bases in between. The CDR3 sequence is 10 residues long.

This sequence joins TRBV6-1 and TRBJ1-1, with 8 positions matching TRBD1. This CDR3 contains 19 residues. Germline-derived CDR1 and CDR2 are MNHNS and SASEGT. With 2 bases clipped from V and 3 bases from J, the junction kept 17 bases outside the gene matches. The CDR3 DNA reads as TGTGCCAGCAGTGAAACCCAAGGTCAGGGGGCGTTGAGGGACACTGAAGCTTTCTTT. Translated: CASSETQGQGALRDTEAFF.

This rearrangement joins TRBV7-2 to TRBJ1-2; no reliable D call. Trimming took off 0 bases at V and 8 bases at J, with 13 bases between the two ends. CDR1 is SGHTA, CDR2 FQGNSA, per germline. The CDR3 is made up of 14 amino acids. As DNA, the CDR3 is TGTGCCAGCAGCTTAGCAGCGGGCACGGGGGGCTACACCTTC. Translation gives CASSLAAGTGGYTF.

The chain has TRBV7-6 and TRBJ1-1, with D possibly TRBD1 on 5 matching bases. The V and J ends lost 4 bases and 5 bases respectively, with 8 bases between them. Germline CDR1 SGHVS, CDR2 FNYEAQ. CDR3 length: 12 amino acids. The CDR3 region is CASSSGRTEAFF. The CDR3 DNA follows: TGTGCCAGCAGCTCAGGGCGGACTGAAGCTTTCTTT.

V and J are TRBV18 and TRBJ2-3, with D unresolved. The CDR3 spans 17 residues. Germline CDR1 is KGHSH and CDR2 is LQKENI. The V gene lost 0 bases and the J gene lost 0 bases, with 13 bases spanning the gap. CDR3 nucleotides: TGTGCCAGCTCACCACCGGGTCCGGGCCTGAGCACAGATACGCAGTATTTT. Its protein is CASSPPGPGLSTDTQYF.

On this clone: The same CDR3 is also encoded by other DNA sequences in this sample. CDR3 bases: TGTGCCATCAGTGAGTCCAGGGGGGACACCGGGGAGCTGTTTTTT. Its translation is CAISESRGDTGELFF. V and J are TRBV10-3 and TRBJ2-2, with a tentative D call TRBD1 (7 bases). Germline V CDR1 and CDR2: ENHRY, SYGVKD. This CDR3 comprises 15 residues. V shed 0 bases and J shed 3 bases, with 8 bases lying between them.

Only one count was recorded for this clone. V is TRBV27 and J is TRBJ2-1, with D perhaps assigned TRBD1 or TRBD2 (5 bases each). The germline V and J ends were trimmed by 3 bases and 2 bases, with 11 bases remaining between them. CDR1 is MNHEY, CDR2 SMNVEV, per germline (reference sequence). The CDR3 runs 15 residues. CDR3 amino acids: CASSFNRDPYNEQFF. DNA of the CDR3: TGTGCCAGCAGTTTCAACCGGGACCCCTACAATGAGCAGTTCTTC.

The CDR3 protein is CASSLVGQVVSEQYF. Here the CDR3 DNA reads TGTGCCAGCAGCTTGGTCGGACAGGTTGTAAGCGAGCAGTACTTC. The gene calls are TRBV5-5 and TRBJ2-7; TRBD1 agrees at 7 bases. The germline gives CDR1 SGHKS, CDR2 YYEKEE (reference sequence). The CDR3 extends over 15 amino acids. J was trimmed by 6 bases and V by 0 bases; bases with no gene match: 9.

This clone has just a few counts. The chain is built from TRBV28 and TRBJ2-7, with D perhaps assigned TRBD1 or TRBD2 (6 bases each). Germline values: CDR1 MDHEN, CDR2 SYDVKM. The CDR3 length is 14 residues. Trimming cost V 5 bases and J 3 bases, with 14 bases left between them. CDR3 bases: TGTGCCAGCAGTCCGCGGGACACCGTCTACGAGCAGTACTTC. It codes for CASSPRDTVYEQYF.

V is TRBV4-2 and J is TRBJ1-5; D gene uncertain. V was shortened by 0 bases and J by 15 bases, with 15 bases between the two germline ends. The CDR3 runs to 13 residues. The V gene's germline CDR1 is LGHNA and CDR2 YNFKEQ. DNA for the CDR3: TGTGCCAGCAGCCAAGAAAAGTACGGGGTTCCGCATTTT. Protein sequence: CASSQEKYGVPHF.

The V gene is TRBV19, the J gene TRBJ1-6; TRBD1 agrees at 9 bases. Trimming cost V 2 bases and J 9 bases; bases outside gene matches: 11. This CDR3 contains 17 residues. Germline V gene lookup returns CDR1 LNHDA and CDR2 SQIVND (reference sequence). CDR3 protein: CASSITGGQNSASPLHF. The CDR3 DNA sequence: TGTGCCAGTAGTATAACAGGGGGCCAAAATTCTGCTTCACCCCTCCACTTT.

The rearrangement joins TRBV30 to TRBJ1-6; 7 bases are a match to TRBD1. V gave up 3 bases and J gave up 7 bases; unmatched junction bases: 9. Germline V gives CDR1 GTSNPN, CDR2 SVGIG (reference sequence). This CDR3 comprises 15 residues. CDR3 protein: CAWRATGRVNSPLHF. The CDR3 DNA is TGTGCCTGGAGGGCGACAGGGAGGGTCAATTCACCCCTCCACTTT.

CDR3 sequence reads: CASSLVAETSMNTEAFF. CDR3 in DNA: TGTGCCAGCAGCTTGGTCGCCGAGACGTCCATGAACACTGAAGCTTTCTTT. The chain links TRBV5-5 to TRBJ1-1, with no clear D. The germline V gene encodes CDR1 SGHKS and CDR2 YYEKEE (reference sequence). Between the trimmed V and J ends, which lost 0 bases and 0 bases, there was a span of 15 bases. The CDR3 sequence is 17 residues long.

V and J are TRBV7-8 and TRBJ2-7; 10 bases map to TRBD2. There are 15 residues in the CDR3. Trimming removed 5 bases from V and 2 bases from J; junction bases left unmatched: 6. CDR1 and CDR2 (germline): SGHVS, FQNEAQ. The CDR3 protein is CASSPRGTSAYEQYF. The CDR3 region has the DNA TGTGCCAGCAGCCCACGTGGGACTAGCGCCTACGAGCAGTACTTC.

The chain is built from TRBV6-5 and TRBJ2-1; D is ambiguous. V was cut by 6 bases and J by 6 bases, with 12 bases left in between. The CDR3 extends over 13 amino acids. CDR1 is MNHEY, CDR2 SVGAGI, per germline. CDR3: CASRQPQVNEQFF. The CDR3 DNA follows: TGTGCCAGCAGGCAACCTCAGGTCAATGAGCAGTTCTTC.